The clone carrying this TCR beta chain was detected a few times. Germline CDR1 MNHEY, CDR2 SVGAGI. This CDR3 is 14 amino acids long. Between the trimmed V and J ends, which lost 0 bases and 4 bases, there was a span of 9 bases. This record belongs to a study of blood T cell repertoires in COVID-19. Overall study context: Acute-phase and convalescent COVID-19 samples originated in the United States, Italy and Spain. In each case, the material was cDNA or gDNA derived from T cells, B-cell-depleted T cells, or PBMCs.

Source study methods: By means of reference gene primer amplification, nucleated cell counts were estimated. Using immunoSEQ multiplex PCR, the repertoire was profiled, and TCRdb retains in-frame clones only, with some absent. V and J calls plus clone size are reproduced from that table; the DNA served to infer D and trimming. The profile shows more than 95,000 clones, 85% of them singletons. The sample consisted of peripheral blood. This receptor was taken from an elderly woman with acute or convalescent COVID-19. This sequence joins TRBV6-5 and TRBJ1-1; possibly TRBD1 for D (5 bases). The chain's CDR3 is CASSYSGAVTEAFF. CDR3 coding DNA: TGTGCCAGCAGTTACTCAGGGGCGGTCACTGAAGCTTTCTTT.